Shown below are 32 T cell receptor beta chains from a single sample sequenced in a study of blood T cell repertoires in COVID-19. Measured with immunoSEQ multiplex PCR; TCRdb has only the in-frame clones, and not every one. The data show hundreds of thousands of clones, about 91% seen once. Sample: peripheral blood. The receptors were gathered from a woman in her forties or fifties with COVID-19, enrolled during active disease.

The DNA for the CDR3 is TGTGCCAGCAGCTTGGGTGCGGACAGGGGGCGTTCACCCCTCCACTTT. Translated: CASSLGADRGRSPLHF. The J gene is TRBJ1-6, the V gene TRBV5-4; TRBD1 aligns across 11 bases. CDR1 and CDR2 from the germline V gene are SGHNT and YYREEE (reference sequence). V lost 0 bases, J lost 9 bases, and 5 bases stayed unmatched. The CDR3 runs to 16 residues.

In its sample, this clone was seen a few times. The genes are TRBV6-5 and TRBJ1-2, with D perhaps TRBD1 (5 bases). The CDR3 is made up of 15 amino acids. Deletions cut 4 bases from V and 0 bases from J, with 12 bases between. The germline V gene has CDR1 MNHEY and CDR2 SVGAGI. The chain's CDR3 is CASSSFPTANYGYTF. CDR3 in DNA: TGTGCCAGCAGTTCTTTCCCGACAGCTAACTATGGCTACACCTTC.

The chain links TRBV7-2 to TRBJ2-1, with D maybe TRBD1 (6 bases). Germline V lookup: CDR1 SGHTA, CDR2 FQGNSA. The CDR3 is 15 residues long. Trimming pared 3 bases from V and 5 bases from J, leaving 14 bases between. DNA for the CDR3: TGTGCCAGCAGCTTTAATGGGGGCGAGAACAATGAGCAGTTCTTC. This codes for CASSFNGGENNEQFF.

The chain couples TRBV30 to TRBJ1-2, with D uncertain. The CDR3 loop spans 14 amino acids. Germline V lookup: CDR1 GTSNPN, CDR2 SVGIG (reference sequence). With 4 bases removed from V and 0 bases from J, the gap between germline ends came to 12 bases. This chain's CDR3 is CAWNSLPTNYGYTF. In DNA, the CDR3 is TGTGCCTGGAATTCGCTACCCACTAACTATGGCTACACCTTC. The complete variable domain, with remaining parts taken from reference TRBV30 and TRBJ1-2, reads SQTIHQWPATLVQPVGSPLSLECTVEGTSNPNLYWYRQAAGRGLQLLFYSVGIGQISSEVPQNLSASRPQDRQFILSSKKLLLSDSGFYLCAWNSLPTNYGYTFGSGTRLTVV.

This clone appeared a single time. The J gene is TRBJ1-1, the V gene TRBV5-1, with 7 bases identical to TRBD1. V shed 1 base, J shed 4 bases, and the junction held 4 bases outside the gene matches. The CDR3 length is 14 residues. Germline V gives CDR1 SGHRS, CDR2 YFSETQ. The CDR3 sequence is CASSLTGAATEAFF. The CDR3 region has the DNA TGCGCCAGCAGCTTGACAGGGGCGGCCACTGAAGCTTTCTTT.

The chain combines TRBV24-1 with TRBJ2-5; 8 bases are shared with TRBD2. CDR3 length: 14 residues. Germline-derived CDR1 and CDR2 are KGHDR and SFDVKD. The J segment lost 4 bases and the V segment lost 4 bases, leaving 4 bases of the junction unmatched. In DNA, the CDR3 is TGTGCCACCAGTGAGCCGGGGGGGGGAGAGACCCAGTACTTC. Its protein product is CATSEPGGGETQYF.

This clone has a single count. J is TRBJ2-4 and V is TRBV27; 8 nucleotides agree with TRBD1. This CDR3 comprises 14 residues. Germline-derived CDR1 and CDR2 are MNHEY and SMNVEV (reference sequence). V was pared by 3 bases and J by 5 bases, with 3 bases of the junction left unmatched. The CDR3 coding sequence is TGTGCCAGCAGTTTGGGGACAGGAGAAAACATTCAGTACTTC. Amino acid sequence: CASSLGTGENIQYF.

This clone occurred once. The chain links TRBV21-1 to TRBJ1-5; the listed D gene, TRBD1, was not tested against the DNA. TRBV21-1 counts as a pseudogene. The CDR3 consists of 15 residues. DNA of the CDR3: TGTGCCAGCAGCAAAGTGGGGACAGGGGGCCAGCCCCAGCATTTT. It encodes CASSKVGTGGQPQHF.

The chain has TRBV4-1 and TRBJ2-7; 8 bases match TRBD1. With 4 bases clipped from V and 5 bases from J, the junction kept 10 bases outside the gene matches. From germline, CDR1 is MGHRA and CDR2 YSYEKL. The CDR3 contains 15 residues. CDR3 loop: CASSLSTGAQHEQYF. In nucleotides, the CDR3 is TGCGCCAGCAGCCTTTCGACAGGGGCACAGCACGAGCAGTACTTC.

The chain has TRBV6-6 and TRBJ1-6; D unresolved. The germline CDR1 and CDR2 sequences are MNHNY and SVGAGI (reference sequence). V was cut by 0 bases and J by 8 bases, with 8 bases left in between. The CDR3 extends over 14 amino acids. This CDR3 reads CASSYSLGYSPLHF. The CDR3 nucleotides are TGTGCCAGCAGTTACTCACTAGGATATTCACCCCTCCACTTT.

This chain connects TRBV10-3 to TRBJ2-2; D is unclear. The germline V gene has CDR1 ENHRY and CDR2 SYGVKD. CDR3 length: 11 residues. Trimming pared 11 bases from V and 7 bases from J, leaving 11 bases between. CDR3 sequence: CAAHRGGELFF. The CDR3 nucleotides are TGTGCCGCCCACCGCGGCGGGGAGCTGTTTTTT.

This clone was observed once. The genes are TRBV27 and TRBJ2-1, with D uncertain. CDR3 size: 18 residues. Between the trimmed V and J ends, which lost 3 bases and 3 bases, there was a span of 21 bases. Germline lookup yields CDR1 MNHEY and CDR2 SMNVEV (reference sequence). This CDR3 reads CASSFLRKSPPNYNEQFF. CDR3 nucleotide sequence: TGTGCCAGCAGTTTTCTGAGGAAAAGTCCCCCAAACTACAATGAGCAGTTCTTC.

The chain is built from TRBV5-4 and TRBJ1-2; perhaps TRBD1 as D (6 bases). V dropped 4 bases and J dropped 8 bases, with 12 bases sitting between them. The CDR3 is 12 residues long. CDR1 and CDR2 (germline): SGHNT, YYREEE (reference sequence). The CDR3 DNA reads TGTGCCAGCAGCCCAGGGGCAGGAGGCTACACCTTC. Protein sequence: CASSPGAGGYTF.

As DNA, the CDR3 is TGTGCCAGCAGATCGGGAGGGGGCTACCAAGAGACCCAGTACTTC. This gives the protein CASRSGGGYQETQYF. The gene calls are TRBV3-1 (or the pseudogene TRBV3-2) and TRBJ2-5; a weak D match, TRBD2 (8 bases). Germline V gene data show CDR1 as LGHDT and CDR2 as YNNKEL (reference sequence). The CDR3 has 15 amino acids. V lost 6 bases, J lost 0 bases, and 14 bases lay in between.

V and J are TRBV10-3 and TRBJ2-3, with a weak D call TRBD2 (5 bases). V lost 2 bases, J lost 0 bases, and 6 bases lay in between. Per the germline V gene, CDR1 is ENHRY and CDR2 is SYGVKD. This CDR3 is built from 14 residues. This CDR3 reads CAISEDYSTDTQYF. The CDR3 nucleotides read TGTGCCATCAGTGAGGACTACAGCACAGATACGCAGTATTTT.

V is TRBV2 and J is TRBJ2-7; D ambiguous. In germline, CDR1 is SNHLY, CDR2 FYNNEI. The CDR3 spans 14 residues. V lost 8 bases to trimming and J lost 0 bases, with 14 bases between them. CDR3 in amino acids: CASERRWNSYEQYF. The CDR3 bases are TGTGCCAGCGAGCGACGGTGGAACTCCTACGAGCAGTACTTC.

J is TRBJ1-2 and V is TRBV28, with 7 bases fitting TRBD1. V trimming: 4 bases; J trimming: 7 bases; junction bases outside the gene matches: 3. CDR1 and CDR2 (germline): MDHEN, SYDVKM. The CDR3 runs to 12 residues. The DNA for the CDR3 is TGTGCCAGCAGTTCGAACAGGGGTGGCTACACCTTC. Its protein product is CASSSNRGGYTF.

The sample holds a few counts of this clone. The chain uses TRBV19 and TRBJ1-1, with TRBD1 as a possible D gene (5 bases). The CDR3 spans 13 residues. From germline, CDR1 is LNHDA and CDR2 SQIVND (reference sequence). V was pared by 4 bases and J by 3 bases, with 9 bases between. The chain's CDR3 is CASSTGIHTEAFF. The DNA of the CDR3 is TGTGCCAGTAGTACAGGGATCCACACTGAAGCTTTCTTT.

The chain employs TRBV4-1 and TRBJ2-7, with TRBD1 matching 7 bases. The CDR3 extends over 13 amino acids. CDR1 is MGHRA, CDR2 YSYEKL, per germline. Trimming removed 1 base from V and 5 bases from J; junction bases left unmatched: 2. CDR3 loop: CASSQGTGDEQYF. Written as DNA, the CDR3 is TGCGCCAGCAGCCAAGGCACAGGGGACGAGCAGTACTTC.

This chain uses TRBV4-1 with TRBJ2-4, with 9 bases aligning to TRBD1. The CDR3 has 15 amino acids. V dropped 5 bases and J dropped 1; count of bases not matched to a gene: 3. The germline CDR1 and CDR2 sequences are MGHRA and YSYEKL. The CDR3 nucleotides are TGCGCCAGCAGCTCCGGACAGGGGGCCAAAAACATTCAGTACTTC. Its protein product is CASSSGQGAKNIQYF.

The chain joins TRBV5-1 to TRBJ1-1; 9 bases align to TRBD1. The germline V gene has CDR1 SGHRS and CDR2 YFSETQ. This CDR3 spans 13 amino acids. Trimming at V came to 4 bases and at J to 5 bases, leaving 3 bases not matched to a gene. The CDR3 region is CASSGQGMTEAFF. As DNA, the CDR3 is TGCGCCAGCAGCGGACAGGGGATGACTGAAGCTTTCTTT.

This chain joins TRBV19 and TRBJ1-2; 9 nucleotides agree with TRBD1. Per germline, CDR1 LNHDA and CDR2 SQIVND (reference sequence). This CDR3 spans 14 amino acids. V shed 6 bases, J shed 3 bases, and the junction held 5 bases outside the gene matches. CDR3 residues: CASRATGGHYGYTF. The CDR3 DNA reads TGTGCCAGTAGGGCGACAGGGGGTCACTATGGCTACACCTTC.

V usage is TRBV9 and J usage is TRBJ2-3; 10 bases agree with TRBD2. Germline V CDR1 and CDR2: SGDLS, YYNGEE. V gave up 5 bases and J gave up 4 bases; unmatched junction bases: 4. The CDR3 spans 14 residues. The DNA for the CDR3 is TGTGCCAGCAGTTTAGCGGGGGGCGCAGATACGCAGTATTTT. Its translation is CASSLAGGADTQYF.

The chain recombines TRBV5-6 with TRBJ1-1; 7 positions match TRBD1. The CDR3 is 13 residues long. V lost 1 base to trimming and J lost 10 bases; unmatched junction nucleotides: 7. Germline V gene data show CDR1 as SGHDT and CDR2 as YYEEEE. As DNA, the CDR3 is TGTGCCAGCAGCTTGCCGGACAGGAGTTCAGCTTTCTTT. It specifies CASSLPDRSSAFF.

The rearrangement joins TRBV19 to TRBJ1-3; possible D gene TRBD1, 6 bases. This CDR3 region has 14 residues. Germline V lookup: CDR1 LNHDA, CDR2 SQIVND (reference sequence). The V end lost 10 bases, the J end lost 0 bases, and 13 bases lay between the germline ends. The CDR3 region is CATRRGPSGNTIYF. CDR3 nucleotides: TGTGCCACCAGGCGGGGGCCCTCTGGAAACACCATATATTTT. Full variable domain (missing parts from reference TRBV19 and TRBJ1-3): DGGITQSPKYLFRKEGQNVTLSCEQNLNHDAMYWYRQDPGQGLRLIYYSQIVNDFQKGDIAEGYSVSREKKESFPLTVTSAQKNPTAFYLCATRRGPSGNTIYFGEGSWLTVV.

V is TRBV6-5 and J is TRBJ1-3; 8 nucleotides agree with TRBD1. The CDR3 is 14 residues long. Germline V gene sequence: CDR1 MNHEY, CDR2 SVGAGI. Losses at the gene ends were 2 bases for V and 8 bases for J; bases not matched to a gene: 5. The chain's CDR3 is CASSYGDRSDTIYF. As DNA, the CDR3 is TGTGCCAGCAGTTACGGGGACAGGAGCGACACCATATATTTT.

V and J are TRBV2 and TRBJ2-7; 11 nucleotides line up with TRBD2. Trimming cost V 9 bases and J 2 bases; bases outside gene matches: 6. The CDR3 totals 14 residues. Germline CDR1 is SNHLY and CDR2 is FYNNEI. CDR3 DNA sequence: TGTGCCAGTCTAGCGGGGGGCTCCACCTACGAGCAGTACTTC. Translated: CASLAGGSTYEQYF.

The V call is TRBV4-1, the J call TRBJ2-7; 10 bases line up with TRBD1. Trimming at V came to 6 bases and at J to 9 bases, leaving 8 bases not matched to a gene. CDR1 is MGHRA, CDR2 YSYEKL, per germline. This CDR3 is 13 amino acids long. The CDR3 sequence is CASRGTGDMGQYF. Here the CDR3 DNA reads TGCGCCAGCAGGGGGACAGGGGACATGGGGCAGTACTTC.

Details on this clone: Being one base from a much bigger clone, this may be a read error. The chain joins TRBV7-6 to TRBJ2-1, with TRBD2 as a possible D gene (6 bases). V lost 5 bases and J 5 bases, leaving 10 bases between the germline ends. CDR1 and CDR2 from the germline V gene are SGHVS and FNYEAQ. The CDR3 has 13 residues. The CDR3 sequence is CASSPGSNNEQFF. Written as DNA, the CDR3 is TGTGCCAGCAGCCCCGGGAGCAACAATGAGCAGTTCTTC.

The rearrangement joins TRBV19 to TRBJ1-3; D possibly corresponds to TRBD1 (5 bases). Between the trimmed V and J ends, which lost 7 bases and 9 bases, there was a span of 16 bases. This CDR3 contains 13 residues. CDR1 and CDR2 (germline): LNHDA, SQIVND (reference sequence). The CDR3 protein is CASTDIFRGTIYF. The CDR3 region has the DNA TGTGCCAGTACGGACATATTTCGAGGCACCATATATTTT.

This rearrangement joins TRBV6-5 to TRBJ1-2; weak D call: TRBD1 (6 bases). The germline CDR1 and CDR2 sequences are MNHEY and SVGAGI. Deletions cut 7 bases from V and 6 bases from J, with 21 bases between. CDR3 length equals 15 residues. CDR3 sequence (DNA): TGTGCCAGCAAGATAGGGACAAACAATGCCGATGGCTACACCTTC. As protein: CASKIGTNNADGYTF.

CDR3 coding DNA: TGTGCCAGCAGCTCCGGGACAGGGGGCACTGAAGCTTTCTTT. It specifies CASSSGTGGTEAFF. The chain carries TRBV3-1 (or the pseudogene TRBV3-2) and TRBJ1-1; 11 nucleotides agree with TRBD1. The CDR3 runs to 14 residues. The V gene end was trimmed by 5 bases and the J gene end by 4 bases; junction bases not matched to a gene: 3. Looked up from germline, CDR1 is LGHDT and CDR2 is YNNKEL (reference sequence).